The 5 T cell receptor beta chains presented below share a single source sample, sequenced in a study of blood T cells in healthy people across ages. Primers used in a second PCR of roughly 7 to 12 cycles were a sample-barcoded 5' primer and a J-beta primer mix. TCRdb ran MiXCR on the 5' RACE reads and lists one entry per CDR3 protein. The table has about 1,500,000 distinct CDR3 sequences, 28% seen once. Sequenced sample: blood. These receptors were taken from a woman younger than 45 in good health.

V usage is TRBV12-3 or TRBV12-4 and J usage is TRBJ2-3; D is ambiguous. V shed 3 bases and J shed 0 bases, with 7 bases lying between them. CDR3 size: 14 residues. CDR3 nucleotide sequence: TGTGCCAGCAGTTTTACTGGAAGCACAGATACGCAGTATTTT. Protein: CASSFTGSTDTQYF.

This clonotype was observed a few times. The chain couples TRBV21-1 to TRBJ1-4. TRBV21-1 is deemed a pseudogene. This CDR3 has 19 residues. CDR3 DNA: TGTGCCAGCACCCAACTCCCACGGGACTCCCCCCAGGAGGATGAAAAACTGTTTTTT. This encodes CASTQLPRDSPQEDEKLFF.

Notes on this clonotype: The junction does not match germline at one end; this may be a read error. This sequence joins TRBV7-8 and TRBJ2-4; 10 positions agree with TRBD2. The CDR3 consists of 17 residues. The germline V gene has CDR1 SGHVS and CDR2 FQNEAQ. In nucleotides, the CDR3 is TGTGCCTGCAGCGAGAGCGGGAGGGGCTTATGGAGAAACATTCAGTACTTC. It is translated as CACSESGRGLWRNIQYF. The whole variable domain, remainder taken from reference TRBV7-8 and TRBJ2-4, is GAGVSQSPRYKVAKRGQDVALRCDPISGHVSLFWYQQALGQGPEFLTYFQNEAQLDKSGLPSDRFFAERPEGSVSTLKIQRTQQEDSAVYLCACSESGRGLWRNIQYFGAGTRLSVL.

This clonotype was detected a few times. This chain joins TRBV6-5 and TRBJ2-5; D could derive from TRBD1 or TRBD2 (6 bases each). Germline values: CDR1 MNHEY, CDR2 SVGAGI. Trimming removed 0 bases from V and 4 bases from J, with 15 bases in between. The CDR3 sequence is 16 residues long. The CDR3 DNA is TGTGCCAGCAGTTACTCGAAGGGGGGTCGAGGAGAGACCCAGTACTTC. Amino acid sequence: CASSYSKGGRGETQYF.

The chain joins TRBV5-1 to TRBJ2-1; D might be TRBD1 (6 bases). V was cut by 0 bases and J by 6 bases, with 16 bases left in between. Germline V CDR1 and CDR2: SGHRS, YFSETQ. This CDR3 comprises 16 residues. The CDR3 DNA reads TGCGCCAGCAGCTTGGAGGGGGACAAAACGCTCAATGAGCAGTTCTTC. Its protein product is CASSLEGDKTLNEQFF.